These 20 T cell receptor beta chains share one sample of origin, sequenced in a study of blood T cell repertoires in COVID-19 (dated by TCRdb to the early 2020s). The method behind the library was the immunoSEQ multiplex PCR assay. The immuneACCESS repertoire file appears here via TCRdb, limited to in-frame rearrangements. These files lack a portion of the clones; in checked studies, under half of the deficit traces to unresolved V genes, and the cause of the others is not known. Recorded for this sample are under 15,000 clones; about 88% of them occurred a single time. The biggest ten clones account for about 13% of the sample. Source material: peripheral blood. These receptors were collected from a man between 65 and 85 years old with active COVID-19.

The chain employs TRBV4-3 and TRBJ1-2, with D unresolved. Germline CDR1 reads LGHNA; CDR2 reads YSLEER. The CDR3 contains 13 residues. V lost 0 bases to trimming and J lost 5 bases, with 7 bases between them. This chain's CDR3 is CASSQDSGYGYTF. The CDR3 nucleotides read TGCGCCAGCAGCCAAGATTCAGGATATGGCTACACCTTC.

The chain recombines TRBV3-1 (or the pseudogene TRBV3-2) with TRBJ2-3; 8 bases are shared with TRBD2. The CDR3 length is 16 residues. Germline V gene lookup returns CDR1 LGHDT and CDR2 YNNKEL (reference sequence). V was pared by 4 bases and J by 4 bases, with 10 bases of the junction left unmatched. The chain's CDR3 is CASSPKGGRRADTQYF. CDR3 nucleotide sequence: TGTGCCAGCAGCCCGAAGGGCGGGAGGAGGGCAGATACGCAGTATTTT.

V and J are TRBV7-2 and TRBJ1-6, with D maybe TRBD1 (5 bases). Trimming cost V 6 bases and J 10 bases, with 19 bases left between them. This CDR3 region has 15 residues. CDR1 and CDR2 from the germline V gene are SGHTA and FQGNSA. The CDR3 DNA sequence: TGTGCCAGCAGTTTAATACAGGAGCCAGGATCACCCCTCCACTTT. This translates into CASSLIQEPGSPLHF.

V gene TRBV5-4 combines with J gene TRBJ2-5; D is unclear. V dropped 6 bases and J dropped 2 bases, with 14 bases sitting between them. CDR1 is SGHNT and CDR2 is YYREEE in the germline V gene (reference sequence). The CDR3 contains 14 residues. The CDR3 sequence is CASKPSSQQETQYF. CDR3 in DNA: TGTGCCAGCAAGCCGTCCTCTCAACAAGAGACCCAGTACTTC.

The gene calls are TRBV4-1 and TRBJ2-1, with D possibly being TRBD2 (6 bases). The ends were cut back, 1 base at V and 0 bases at J, with 10 bases in the middle. The CDR3 covers 16 residues. CDR1 is MGHRA, CDR2 YSYEKL, per germline. For the CDR3, the DNA is TGCGCCAGCAGCCAAGTCCTCGGGAGCTCCTACAATGAGCAGTTCTTC. Translation: CASSQVLGSSYNEQFF.

This clone was detected a few times. CDR3 loop: CASSWRGGSPHEQYF. Written as DNA, the CDR3 is TGTGCCAGCAGCTGGCGGGGGGGCTCTCCACACGAGCAGTACTTC. V usage is TRBV7-2 and J usage is TRBJ2-7; TRBD2 agrees at 9 bases. The CDR3 is 15 amino acids. Germline V gene lookup returns CDR1 SGHTA and CDR2 FQGNSA. V trimming: 4 bases; J trimming: 5 bases; junction bases outside the gene matches: 9.

The chain combines TRBV4-1 with TRBJ1-2; the match to TRBD1 covers 7 bases. The CDR3 length is 15 residues. Trimming took 6 bases from V and 3 from J; bases not matched to a gene: 10. Per the germline V gene, CDR1 is MGHRA and CDR2 is YSYEKL. CDR3 sequence reads: CASRRDSVFYYGYTF. CDR3 DNA: TGCGCCAGCAGACGGGACAGTGTGTTCTACTATGGCTACACCTTC.

This chain joins TRBV6-6 and TRBJ2-6; D is uncertain. The germline CDR1 and CDR2 sequences are MNHNY and SVGAGI (reference sequence). Trimming pared 6 bases from V and 1 base from J, leaving 4 bases between. The CDR3 runs to 13 residues. The CDR3 sequence is CASRSSGANVLTF. The CDR3 DNA reads as TGTGCCAGCAGATCTTCTGGGGCCAACGTCCTGACTTTC.

The V call is TRBV11-2, the J call TRBJ1-1; D is undetermined. Trimming shortened V by 6 bases and J by 11 bases, and 16 bases separated the two germline ends. The CDR3 has 12 residues. The germline V gene has CDR1 SGHAT and CDR2 FQNNGV. CDR3 region: CASSFSTDLAFF. In DNA, the CDR3 is TGTGCCAGCAGTTTTAGTACAGATTTGGCTTTCTTT.

This sequence joins TRBV3-1 (or the pseudogene TRBV3-2) and TRBJ2-3, with 10 nucleotides matching TRBD2. The length of the CDR3 is 15 residues. Germline CDR1 is LGHDT and CDR2 is YNNKEL (reference sequence). J gave up 1 base and V 5 bases, and 3 bases lay outside the gene matches. The CDR3 loop reads CASSATSGGTDTQYF. The CDR3 DNA reads as TGTGCCAGCAGCGCCACTAGCGGGGGCACAGATACGCAGTATTTT.

The rearrangement uses TRBV7-9 and TRBJ2-7; TRBD1 matches 8 bases. The CDR3 spans 15 residues. Trimming took 5 bases from V and 3 from J; bases not matched to a gene: 9. CDR1 is SEHNR and CDR2 is FQNEAQ in the germline V gene (reference sequence). CDR3 DNA sequence: TGTGCCAGCAGCCCCCTCCAGGACAGGGTCTACGAGCAGTACTTC. It codes for CASSPLQDRVYEQYF.

The V gene is TRBV6-5, the J gene TRBJ1-6; perhaps TRBD1 as D (5 bases). The CDR3 is 14 amino acids. Trimming took off 10 bases at V and 0 bases at J, with 10 bases between the two ends. Germline lookup yields CDR1 MNHEY and CDR2 SVGAGI. This CDR3 is CAIQGSSYNSPLHF. As DNA, the CDR3 is TGTGCCATTCAGGGAAGCTCCTATAATTCACCCCTCCACTTT.

The CDR3 loop reads CASSHPDRETYGYTF. DNA for the CDR3: TGCGCCAGCAGCCACCCAGACAGGGAAACTTATGGCTACACCTTC. The V gene is TRBV4-3, the J gene TRBJ1-2; 7 nucleotides align to TRBD1. The CDR3 length is 15 residues. Germline V gene sequence: CDR1 LGHNA, CDR2 YSLEER. V lost 3 bases to trimming and J lost 5 bases; unmatched junction nucleotides: 9.

The chain recombines TRBV6-5 with TRBJ1-5; TRBD1 agrees at 8 bases. V lost 5 bases, J lost 0 bases, and 3 bases stayed unmatched. The CDR3 runs to 15 residues. CDR1 is MNHEY, CDR2 SVGAGI, per germline. The CDR3 DNA follows: TGTGCCAGCAGTATGACAGGGGTTAGCAATCAGCCCCAGCATTTT. Encoded protein: CASSMTGVSNQPQHF.

The gene calls are TRBV18 and TRBJ1-1; D is possibly TRBD1 (6 bases). This CDR3 is 14 amino acids long. The germline V gene has CDR1 KGHSH and CDR2 LQKENI. V was pared by 6 bases and J by 8 bases, with 19 bases between. In nucleotides, the CDR3 is TGTGCCAGCTCTCCCGGACGACAGGCAGTAGAAGCTTTCTTT. Its protein is CASSPGRQAVEAFF.

This chain uses TRBV6-5 with TRBJ1-1, with 10 bases fitting TRBD1. The trim removed 7 bases at V and 6 bases at J, leaving 11 bases unmatched. Germline lookup yields CDR1 MNHEY and CDR2 SVGAGI. This CDR3 is 15 amino acids long. The CDR3 DNA sequence: TGTGCCAGCACCCCCCTAGGGACAGGGGAAGCTGAAGCTTTCTTT. As protein: CASTPLGTGEAEAFF.

This chain links TRBV18 with TRBJ1-1; D is undetermined. This CDR3 is 15 amino acids long. CDR1 and CDR2 from the germline V gene are KGHSH and LQKENI. The ends were cut back, 6 bases at V and 0 bases at J, with 14 bases in the middle. The CDR3 protein is CASSPVEGMNTEAFF. In nucleotides, the CDR3 is TGTGCCAGCTCCCCGGTCGAGGGCATGAACACTGAAGCTTTCTTT.

J is TRBJ2-1 and V is TRBV20-1; no firm D call. Germline V gene data show CDR1 as DFQATT and CDR2 as SNEGSKA (reference sequence). This CDR3 comprises 10 residues. Trimming pared 5 bases from V and 4 bases from J, leaving 3 bases between. This chain's CDR3 is CSALYNEQFF. The DNA of the CDR3 is TGCAGTGCTCTATACAATGAGCAGTTCTTC.

CDR3 region: CASSAEGGGNYGYTF. CDR3 in DNA: TGTGCCAGCAGTGCCGAGGGCGGAGGGAACTATGGCTACACCTTC. V and J are TRBV6-4 and TRBJ1-2; D call uncertain. The germline CDR1 and CDR2 sequences are MRHNA and SNTAGT. The CDR3 sequence is 15 residues long. The ends were cut back, 4 bases at V and 2 bases at J, with 14 bases in the middle.

This sequence joins TRBV30 and TRBJ2-2, with TRBD2 matching over 8 bases. The germline gives CDR1 GTSNPN, CDR2 SVGIG (reference sequence). The V and J ends lost 0 bases and 3 bases, in that order; junction bases with no gene match: 9. The CDR3 has 17 residues. The CDR3 nucleotides are TGTGCCTGGAGTGTAGTTCCGGCGGGGGGAGACACCGGGGAGCTGTTTTTT. Translation gives CAWSVVPAGGDTGELFF.